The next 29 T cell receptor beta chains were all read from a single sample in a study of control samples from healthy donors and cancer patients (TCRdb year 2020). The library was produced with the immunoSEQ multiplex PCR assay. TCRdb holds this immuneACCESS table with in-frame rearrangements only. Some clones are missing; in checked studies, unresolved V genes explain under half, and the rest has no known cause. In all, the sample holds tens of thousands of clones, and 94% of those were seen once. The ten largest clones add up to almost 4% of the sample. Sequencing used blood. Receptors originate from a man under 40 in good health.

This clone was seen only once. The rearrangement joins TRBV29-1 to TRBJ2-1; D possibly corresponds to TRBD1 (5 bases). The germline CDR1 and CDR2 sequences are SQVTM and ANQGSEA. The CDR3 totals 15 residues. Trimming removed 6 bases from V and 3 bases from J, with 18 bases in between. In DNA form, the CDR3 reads TGCAGCGTCCCCGCCCAGGGAACCCTCTACAATGAGCAGTTCTTC. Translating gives CSVPAQGTLYNEQFF.

CDR3 nucleotide sequence: TGCAGTGCTAGTGGGGACGGTGCAGAACCTGGAAACACCATATATTTT. Its protein product is CSASGDGAEPGNTIYF. This rearrangement joins TRBV20-1 to TRBJ1-3; a possible D gene is TRBD1 (5 bases). Trimming pared 3 bases from V and 2 bases from J, leaving 17 bases between. CDR1 and CDR2 (germline): DFQATT, SNEGSKA (reference sequence). The CDR3 is made up of 16 amino acids.

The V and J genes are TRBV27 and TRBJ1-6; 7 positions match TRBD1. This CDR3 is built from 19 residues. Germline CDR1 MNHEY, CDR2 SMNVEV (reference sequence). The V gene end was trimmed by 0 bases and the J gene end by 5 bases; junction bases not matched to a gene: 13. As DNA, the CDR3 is TGTGCCAGCAGTTTATCGGGCGGGACAGTCCATACAAATAATTCACCCCTCCACTTT. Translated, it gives CASSLSGGTVHTNNSPLHF.

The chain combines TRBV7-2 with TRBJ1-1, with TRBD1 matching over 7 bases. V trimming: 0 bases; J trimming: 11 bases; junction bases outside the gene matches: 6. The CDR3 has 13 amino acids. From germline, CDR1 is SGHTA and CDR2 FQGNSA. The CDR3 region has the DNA TGTGCCAGCAGCTTAGCGACAGGGTTGGATGCTTTCTTT. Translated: CASSLATGLDAFF.

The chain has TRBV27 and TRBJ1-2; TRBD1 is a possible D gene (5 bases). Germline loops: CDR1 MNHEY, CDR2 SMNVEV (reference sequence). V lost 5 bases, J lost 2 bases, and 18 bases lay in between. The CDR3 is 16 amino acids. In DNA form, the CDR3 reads TGTGCCAGCAGTGAATCGATAGGGGACTTAAACTATGGCTACACCTTC. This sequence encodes CASSESIGDLNYGYTF.

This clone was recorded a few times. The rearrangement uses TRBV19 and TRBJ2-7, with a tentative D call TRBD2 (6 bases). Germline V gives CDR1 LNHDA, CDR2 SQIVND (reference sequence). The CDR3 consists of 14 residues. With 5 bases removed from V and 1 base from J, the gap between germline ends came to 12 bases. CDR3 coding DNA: TGTGCCAGTAGTGCAAGCGGGCGGTCCTACGAGCAGTACTTC. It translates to CASSASGRSYEQYF.

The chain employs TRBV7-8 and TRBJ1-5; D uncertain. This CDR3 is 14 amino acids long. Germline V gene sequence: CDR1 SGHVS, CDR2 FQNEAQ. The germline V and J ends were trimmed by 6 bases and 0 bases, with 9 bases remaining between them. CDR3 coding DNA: TGTGCCAGCAGAGCCCTGGGTAGCAATCAGCCCCAGCATTTT. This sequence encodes CASRALGSNQPQHF.

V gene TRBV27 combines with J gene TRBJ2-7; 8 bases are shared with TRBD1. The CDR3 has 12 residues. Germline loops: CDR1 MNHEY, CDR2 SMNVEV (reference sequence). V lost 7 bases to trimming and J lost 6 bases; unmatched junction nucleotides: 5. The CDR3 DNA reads TGTGCCAGCAACGAACAGGGGGGCGAGCAGTACTTC. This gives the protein CASNEQGGEQYF.

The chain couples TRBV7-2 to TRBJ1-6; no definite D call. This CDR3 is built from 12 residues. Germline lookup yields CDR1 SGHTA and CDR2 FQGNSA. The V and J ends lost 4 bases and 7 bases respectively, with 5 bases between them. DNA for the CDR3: TGTGCCAGCAGCTCCCAAAATTCACCCCTCCACTTT. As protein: CASSSQNSPLHF.

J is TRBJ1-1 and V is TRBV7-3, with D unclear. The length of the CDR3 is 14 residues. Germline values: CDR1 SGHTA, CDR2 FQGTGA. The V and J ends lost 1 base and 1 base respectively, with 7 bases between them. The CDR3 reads CASSLSRGNTEAFF. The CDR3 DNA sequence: TGTGCCAGCAGCTTAAGTCGGGGGAACACTGAAGCTTTCTTT.

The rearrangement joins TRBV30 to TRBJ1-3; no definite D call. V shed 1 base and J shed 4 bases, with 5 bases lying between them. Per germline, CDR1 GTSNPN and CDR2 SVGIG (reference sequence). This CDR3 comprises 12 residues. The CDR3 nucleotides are TGTGCCTGGAGTGCGCTAGGAAACACCATATATTTT. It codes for CAWSALGNTIYF. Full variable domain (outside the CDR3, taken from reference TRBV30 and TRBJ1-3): SQTIHQWPATLVQPVGSPLSLECTVEGTSNPNLYWYRQAAGRGLQLLFYSVGIGQISSEVPQNLSASRPQDRQFILSSKKLLLSDSGFYLCAWSALGNTIYFGEGSWLTVV.

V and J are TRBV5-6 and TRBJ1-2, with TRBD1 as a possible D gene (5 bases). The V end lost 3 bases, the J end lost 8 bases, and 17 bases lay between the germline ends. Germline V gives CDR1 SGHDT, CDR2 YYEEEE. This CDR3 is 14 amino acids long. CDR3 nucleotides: TGTGCCAGCAGCTGGGACCCCCCGTCCACAGGCTACACCTTC. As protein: CASSWDPPSTGYTF.

CDR3 nucleotides: TGTGCCTGGAGTGTACTAGGACTCGGTGGCTACACCTTC. Amino acids: CAWSVLGLGGYTF. The V and J genes are TRBV30 and TRBJ1-2, with D uncertain. Per germline, CDR1 GTSNPN and CDR2 SVGIG (reference sequence). The CDR3 is 13 amino acids. Trimming removed 0 bases at V and 7 bases at J, with 12 bases between.

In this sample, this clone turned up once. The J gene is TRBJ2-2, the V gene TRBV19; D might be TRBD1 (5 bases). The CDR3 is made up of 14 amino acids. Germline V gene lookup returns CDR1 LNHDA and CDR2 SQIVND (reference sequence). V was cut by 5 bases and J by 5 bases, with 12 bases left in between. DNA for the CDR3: TGTGCCAGTAGTGGACGACAGAAGACCGGGGAGCTGTTTTTT. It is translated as CASSGRQKTGELFF.

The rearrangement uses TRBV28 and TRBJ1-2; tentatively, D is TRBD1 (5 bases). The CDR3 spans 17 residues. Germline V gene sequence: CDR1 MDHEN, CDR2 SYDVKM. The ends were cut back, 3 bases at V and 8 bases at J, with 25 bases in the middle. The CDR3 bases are TGTGCCAGCAGTTTTCCTGCACCTGGGACCGATGTTCGGGGCTACACCTTC. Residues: CASSFPAPGTDVRGYTF.

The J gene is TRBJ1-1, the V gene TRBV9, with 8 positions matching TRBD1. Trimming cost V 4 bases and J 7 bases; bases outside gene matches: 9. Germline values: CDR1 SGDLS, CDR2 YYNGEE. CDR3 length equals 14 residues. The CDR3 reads CASSLTGANFEAFF. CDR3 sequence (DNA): TGTGCCAGCAGCTTGACAGGGGCGAACTTTGAAGCTTTCTTT.

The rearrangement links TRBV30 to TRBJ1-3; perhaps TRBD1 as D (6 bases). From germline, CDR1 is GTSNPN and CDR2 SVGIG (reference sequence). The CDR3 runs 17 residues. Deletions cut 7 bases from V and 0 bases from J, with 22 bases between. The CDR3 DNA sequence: TGTGCCTTACTTCGGACAGCCGTTATGTTCTCTGGAAACACCATATATTTT. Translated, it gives CALLRTAVMFSGNTIYF.

The CDR3: CSASLGRGTEAFF. The CDR3 DNA reads TGCAGTGCTAGTCTGGGGCGGGGCACTGAAGCTTTCTTT. The genes are TRBV20-1 and TRBJ1-1; D may be TRBD1 (5 bases). The CDR3 contains 13 residues. Germline V CDR1 and CDR2: DFQATT, SNEGSKA (reference sequence). V lost 3 bases, J lost 4 bases, and 12 bases lay in between.

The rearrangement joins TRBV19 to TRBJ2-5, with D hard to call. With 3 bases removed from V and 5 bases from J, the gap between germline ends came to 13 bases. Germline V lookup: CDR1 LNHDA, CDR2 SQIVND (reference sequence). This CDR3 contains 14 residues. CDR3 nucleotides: TGTGCCAGTAGTATGGGCCAAAAGCATGAGACCCAGTACTTC. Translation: CASSMGQKHETQYF.

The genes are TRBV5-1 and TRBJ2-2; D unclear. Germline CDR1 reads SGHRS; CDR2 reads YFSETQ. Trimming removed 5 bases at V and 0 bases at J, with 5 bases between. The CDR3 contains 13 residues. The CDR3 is CASRRTNTGELFF. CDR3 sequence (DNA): TGCGCCAGCAGAAGGACGAACACCGGGGAGCTGTTTTTT.

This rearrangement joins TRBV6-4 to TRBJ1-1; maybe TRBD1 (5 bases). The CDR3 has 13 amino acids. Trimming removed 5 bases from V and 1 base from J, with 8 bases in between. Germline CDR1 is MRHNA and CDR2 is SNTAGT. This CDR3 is CASSTTGNTEAFF. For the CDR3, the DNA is TGTGCCAGCAGTACAACAGGGAACACTGAAGCTTTCTTT.

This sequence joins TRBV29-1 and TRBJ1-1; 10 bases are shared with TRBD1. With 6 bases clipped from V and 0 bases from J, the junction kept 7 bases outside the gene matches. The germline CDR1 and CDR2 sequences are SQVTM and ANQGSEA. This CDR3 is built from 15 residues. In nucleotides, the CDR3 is TGCAGCGTCATGGGACAGGGGACAGTGAACACTGAAGCTTTCTTT. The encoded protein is CSVMGQGTVNTEAFF.

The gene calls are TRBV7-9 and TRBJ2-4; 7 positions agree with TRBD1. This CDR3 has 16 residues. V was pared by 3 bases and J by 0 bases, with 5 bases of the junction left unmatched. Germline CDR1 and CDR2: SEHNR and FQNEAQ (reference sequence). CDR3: CASSFGQDKAKNIQYF. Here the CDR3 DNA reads TGTGCCAGCAGCTTCGGACAGGACAAAGCCAAAAACATTCAGTACTTC. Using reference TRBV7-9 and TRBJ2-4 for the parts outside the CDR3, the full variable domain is DTGVSQNPRHKITKRGQNVTFRCDPISEHNRLYWYRQTLGQGPEFLTYFQNEAQLEKSRLLSDRFSAERPKGSFSTLEIQRTEQGDSAMYLCASSFGQDKAKNIQYFGAGTRLSVL.

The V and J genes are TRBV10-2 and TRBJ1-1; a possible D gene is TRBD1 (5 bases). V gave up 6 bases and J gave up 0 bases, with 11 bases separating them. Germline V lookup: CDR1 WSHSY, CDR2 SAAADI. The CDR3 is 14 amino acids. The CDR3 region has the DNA TGCGCCAGCAGGATGGCAGGGATGAACACTGAAGCTTTCTTT. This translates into CASRMAGMNTEAFF.

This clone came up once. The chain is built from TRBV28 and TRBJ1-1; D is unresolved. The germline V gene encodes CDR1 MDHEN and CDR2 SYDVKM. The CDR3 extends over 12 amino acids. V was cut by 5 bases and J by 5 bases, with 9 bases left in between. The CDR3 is CASSPVATEAFF. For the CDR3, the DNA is TGTGCCAGCAGTCCAGTGGCGACTGAAGCTTTCTTT.

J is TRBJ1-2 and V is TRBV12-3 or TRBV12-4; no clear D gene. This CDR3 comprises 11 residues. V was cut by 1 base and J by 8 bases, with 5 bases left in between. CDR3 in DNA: TGTGCCAGCAGTTTAGGGACCGGCTACACCTTC. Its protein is CASSLGTGYTF.

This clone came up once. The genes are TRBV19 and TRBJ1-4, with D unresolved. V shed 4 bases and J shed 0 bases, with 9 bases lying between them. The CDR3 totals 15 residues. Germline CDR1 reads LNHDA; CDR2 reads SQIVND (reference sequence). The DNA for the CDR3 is TGTGCCAGTAGTAAGGCTGACCCAACTAATGAAAAACTGTTTTTT. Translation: CASSKADPTNEKLFF.

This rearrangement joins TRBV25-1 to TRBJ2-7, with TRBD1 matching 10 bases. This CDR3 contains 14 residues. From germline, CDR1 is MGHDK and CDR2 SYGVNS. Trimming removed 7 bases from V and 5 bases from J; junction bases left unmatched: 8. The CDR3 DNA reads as TGTGCCAGCACAGACGGGACAGGGGTAAACGAGCAGTACTTC. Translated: CASTDGTGVNEQYF.

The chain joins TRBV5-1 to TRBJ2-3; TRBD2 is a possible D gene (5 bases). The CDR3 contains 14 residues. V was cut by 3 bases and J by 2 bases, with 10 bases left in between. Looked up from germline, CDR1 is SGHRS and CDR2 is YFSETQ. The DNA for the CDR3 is TGCGCCAGCAGCTCCCGGGATTACACAGATACGCAGTATTTT. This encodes CASSSRDYTDTQYF. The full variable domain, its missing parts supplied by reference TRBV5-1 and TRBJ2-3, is KAGVTQTPRYLIKTRGQQVTLSCSPISGHRSVSWYQQTPGQGLQFLFEYFSETQRNKGNFPGRFSGRQFSNSRSEMNVSTLELGDSALYLCASSSRDYTDTQYFGPGTRLTVL.